One and the same sample provided the 4 T cell receptor beta chains below, sequenced in a study of regulatory and conventional T cells in RAG deficiency. The table came from immunoSEQ multiplex PCR; TCRdb's copy has only in-frame clones and leaves some out. The sample contains 34,000 or so clones, 70% to 80% of which appear only once. Blood CD4+ CD25-low CD127-high conventional T cells supplied the genomic DNA template. This same sample was also part of a study on regulatory T cells. Turning to that study: Primers: 52 TRBV forward and 13 TRBJ reverse.

The material sequenced was CD4+ effector T cells sorted from blood. The receptors stem from a human donor in good health.

This chain links TRBV30 with TRBJ1-5; perhaps TRBD1 as D (5 bases). This CDR3 contains 15 residues. Germline V CDR1 and CDR2: GTSNPN, SVGIG (reference sequence). V was pared by 3 bases and J by 10 bases, with 22 bases between. This CDR3 reads CAWSGGRGLPLPQHF. CDR3 coding DNA: TGTGCCTGGAGCGGCGGAAGGGGCCTCCCACTCCCCCAGCATTTT.

The V and J genes are TRBV5-1 and TRBJ1-2, with 8 positions matching TRBD1. The CDR3 runs 15 residues. V lost 4 bases and J lost 8; bases outside the gene matches: 13. In germline, CDR1 is SGHRS, CDR2 YFSETQ. In DNA, the CDR3 is TGCGCCAGCAGCCCGGGGACAGGCCCCTATGAGGGCTACACCTTC. Residues: CASSPGTGPYEGYTF.

The V gene is TRBV7-9, the J gene TRBJ2-3; D not resolved. The germline CDR1 and CDR2 sequences are SEHNR and FQNEAQ (reference sequence). V was cut by 2 bases and J by 0 bases, with 9 bases left in between. The CDR3 totals 15 residues. Written as DNA, the CDR3 is TGTGCCAGCAGCTTACAAGGGATAAGCACAGATACGCAGTATTTT. The encoded protein is CASSLQGISTDTQYF.

This sequence joins TRBV19 and TRBJ1-2, with TRBD1 identical over 9 bases. J lost 3 bases, V lost 5 bases, and 7 bases had no gene match. Germline CDR1 and CDR2: LNHDA and SQIVND (reference sequence). The CDR3 spans 15 residues. CDR3 in DNA: TGTGCCAGTAGTCCTTACAGGGGGCTCGACTATGGCTACACCTTC. This translates into CASSPYRGLDYGYTF.